The subject of this entry is one T cell receptor beta chain. Antigen specificity is unknown. This specimen comes from a study of cytomegalovirus exposure and HLA in healthy donors. Looking at the study overall: The roughly 670 first-cohort repertoires and the approximately 130 validation repertoires shared the same platform, a later analysis reported. General study findings and limits: The study recorded 150 to 200 TCR beta chains that were cytomegalovirus-associated.

The assay was immunoSEQ multiplex PCR, and TCRdb's table has in-frame clones only and misses some. The table includes approximately 57,000 clones, approximately 93% detected once. The sequence was collected from a woman between 18 and 30 years old in good health and CMV-seronegative. Sequenced sample: PBMCs.

The CDR3 here is CASTNRGRNYGYTF. The CDR3 region has the DNA TGTGCCAGCACCAATCGGGGGAGGAACTATGGCTACACCTTC. The genes are TRBV2 and TRBJ1-2, with D maybe TRBD1 (5 bases). Trimming cost V 7 bases and J 2 bases, with 14 bases left between them. Germline V gene sequence: CDR1 SNHLY, CDR2 FYNNEI. The CDR3 is 14 amino acids.